Each of the 20 T cell receptor beta chains below was sequenced from the same sample in a study of shared clonotypes between healthy human individuals. Sequencing was performed with immunoSEQ multiplex PCR; in TCRdb, only in-frame clones are kept and a portion is missing. The top ten clones hold under 2% of a sample with more than 550,000 clones, 72% of them seen once. Sequenced sample: memory CD4+ T cells sorted from blood. As to subset: CD45RA-negative fraction. The receptor source for this set is a woman aged 30 to 39 in good health.

V is TRBV4-2 and J is TRBJ1-1, with D tentatively TRBD1 (6 bases). The V gene lost 5 bases and the J gene lost 8 bases, with 21 bases spanning the gap. This CDR3 spans 15 amino acids. The germline CDR1 and CDR2 sequences are LGHNA and YNFKEQ. The DNA of the CDR3 is TGTGCCAGCAGCTGGGACATGTACGGAGAGAGCGAAGCTTTCTTT. Its translation: CASSWDMYGESEAFF.

This chain joins TRBV28 and TRBJ1-1; weak D call: TRBD1 (6 bases). V was shortened by 3 bases and J by 1 base, with 12 bases between the two germline ends. In germline, CDR1 is MDHEN, CDR2 SYDVKM. The CDR3 is made up of 15 amino acids. In DNA form, the CDR3 reads TGTGCCAGCAGTTTCAGTTGGGGGGCGAACACTGAAGCTTTCTTT. Encoded protein: CASSFSWGANTEAFF.

The chain uses TRBV11-3 and TRBJ1-1; 11 nucleotides agree with TRBD1. This CDR3 region has 17 residues. With 5 bases clipped from V and 0 bases from J, the junction kept 8 bases outside the gene matches. The V gene's germline CDR1 is SGHNT and CDR2 YENEEA. CDR3 nucleotides: TGTGCCAGCAGCCCCGGACAGGGGGCCCCATTGAACACTGAAGCTTTCTTT. Its translation: CASSPGQGAPLNTEAFF.

The chain couples TRBV5-4 to TRBJ2-1, with unresolved D. Germline V gene data show CDR1 as SGHNT and CDR2 as YYREEE (reference sequence). Trimming shortened V by 4 bases and J by 10 bases, and 12 bases separated the two germline ends. There are 12 residues in the CDR3. Here the CDR3 reads CASSPRFREQFF. The CDR3 DNA follows: TGTGCCAGCAGCCCCAGGTTCCGCGAGCAGTTCTTC.

This clone was seen repeatedly, ten times or more. The chain employs TRBV11-2 and TRBJ2-7; D uncertain. Germline V CDR1 and CDR2: SGHAT, FQNNGV. V was shortened by 5 bases and J by 2 bases, with 16 bases between the two germline ends. CDR3 length: 15 residues. The CDR3 nucleotides read TGTGCCAGCAGCCTCATCGGGTTAGGGACCTACGAGCAGTACTTC. The encoded protein is CASSLIGLGTYEQYF.

The chain uses TRBV11-2 and TRBJ2-3, with TRBD1 matching 8 bases. CDR1 is SGHAT and CDR2 is FQNNGV in the germline V gene. Trimming took 3 bases from V and 1 from J; bases not matched to a gene: 3. There are 15 residues in the CDR3. Here the CDR3 reads CASSLGGQGTDTQYF. DNA for the CDR3: TGTGCCAGCAGCTTGGGGGGACAGGGCACAGATACGCAGTATTTT.

The CDR3 bases are TGTGCCAGCTCACCTCCACCTTGGATGGAAGCTTTCTTT. It encodes CASSPPPWMEAFF. V is TRBV18 and J is TRBJ1-1, with D unclear. The CDR3 is made up of 13 amino acids. Germline assignment: CDR1 KGHSH and CDR2 LQKENI. V was cut by 3 bases and J by 8 bases, with 13 bases left in between.

This clone has a handful of counts. The chain is built from TRBV5-1 and TRBJ2-3, with D maybe TRBD2 (5 bases). The CDR3 consists of 15 residues. CDR1 is SGHRS and CDR2 is YFSETQ in the germline V gene. The germline V and J ends were trimmed by 0 bases and 2 bases, with 10 bases remaining between them. CDR3 residues: CASSLERAATDTQYF. DNA of the CDR3: TGCGCCAGCAGCTTGGAGAGGGCAGCCACAGATACGCAGTATTTT.

This rearrangement joins TRBV28 to TRBJ2-7; D may be TRBD2 (6 bases). CDR3 length: 15 amino acids. V was pared by 8 bases and J by 0 bases, with 17 bases between. Germline V CDR1 and CDR2: MDHEN, SYDVKM. The chain's CDR3 is CASFSPGSPSYEQYF. The DNA of the CDR3 is TGTGCCAGCTTTTCTCCCGGGAGCCCCTCCTACGAGCAGTACTTC.

The chain has TRBV6-5 and TRBJ1-4; D may be TRBD1 (5 bases). The ends were cut back, 4 bases at V and 3 bases at J, with 15 bases in the middle. The length of the CDR3 is 16 residues. Germline CDR1 and CDR2: MNHEY and SVGAGI. DNA of the CDR3: TGTGCCAGCAGTTCATCGCTAGGGGTAGCTAATGAAAAACTGTTTTTT. Encoded protein: CASSSSLGVANEKLFF.

The chain recombines TRBV10-3 with TRBJ2-1; 9 positions match TRBD2. Looked up from germline, CDR1 is ENHRY and CDR2 is SYGVKD. With V trimmed by 2 bases and J by 3 bases, 11 bases remained unmatched. The CDR3 covers 18 residues. The CDR3 sequence is CAISEGSFLAGSYNEQFF. CDR3 bases: TGTGCCATCAGTGAGGGTTCCTTCCTAGCGGGAAGCTACAATGAGCAGTTCTTC.

In this sample, this clone turned up a few times. The chain has TRBV11-1 and TRBJ2-5, with 8 bases that match TRBD1. The closer fit of TRBJ2-7 to the DNA end suggests the J call may be wrong. The CDR3 contains 14 residues. Germline V lookup: CDR1 SGHAT, CDR2 FQDESV (reference sequence). This chain's CDR3 is CASSHGTGTYEQYF. The CDR3 DNA reads as TGTGCCAGCAGCCACGGGACAGGCACCTACGAGCAGTACTTC.

The chain joins TRBV18 to TRBJ1-2, with D unclear. V lost 0 bases and J lost 8, with 13 bases in between. The CDR3 runs to 14 residues. CDR1 and CDR2 from the germline V gene are KGHSH and LQKENI. In DNA, the CDR3 is TGTGCCAGCTCACCACCGATTTTGGGTACCGGCTACACCTTC. This sequence encodes CASSPPILGTGYTF.

This clone was counted only a few times. V usage is TRBV9 and J usage is TRBJ2-1; 11 nucleotides match TRBD2. This CDR3 spans 15 amino acids. The germline CDR1 and CDR2 sequences are SGDLS and YYNGEE. J gave up 7 bases and V 5 bases, and 8 bases lay outside the gene matches. The CDR3 loop reads CASSLSGRAGNEQFF. The CDR3 coding sequence is TGTGCCAGCAGTCTTAGCGGGAGGGCGGGGAATGAGCAGTTCTTC.

The CDR3 loop reads CASSLDRGSTDTQYF. The CDR3 nucleotides read TGTGCCAGCAGCTTAGACAGAGGTAGCACAGATACGCAGTATTTT. The V gene is TRBV11-3, the J gene TRBJ2-3; D is ambiguous. CDR3 size: 15 residues. The V end lost 0 bases, the J end lost 0 bases, and 7 bases lay between the germline ends. Germline V gives CDR1 SGHNT, CDR2 YENEEA.

This clone was counted only a few times. The sample carries other DNA sequences with the same CDR3. J is TRBJ2-5 and V is TRBV11-2, with D possibly TRBD2 on 5 matching bases. V gave up 5 bases and J gave up 2 bases, with 12 bases separating them. The length of the CDR3 is 14 residues. Germline V gene sequence: CDR1 SGHAT, CDR2 FQNNGV. The CDR3 spells CASSPGLLQETQYF. In DNA form, the CDR3 reads TGTGCCAGCAGCCCCGGACTCCTTCAAGAGACCCAGTACTTC.

The chain employs TRBV6-1 and TRBJ1-3; a possible D gene is TRBD1 (5 bases). The V gene's germline CDR1 is MNHNS and CDR2 SASEGT. Trimming removed 7 bases at V and 4 bases at J, with 11 bases between. The CDR3 loop spans 13 amino acids. The CDR3 region is CASMTGDGNTIYF. For the CDR3, the DNA is TGTGCCAGCATGACCGGGGACGGAAACACCATATATTTT.

The chain has TRBV15 and TRBJ2-2, with D possibly being TRBD1 (5 bases). The germline gives CDR1 LNHNV, CDR2 YYDKDF (reference sequence). Deletions cut 8 bases from V and 1 base from J, with 8 bases between. This CDR3 contains 13 residues. Here the CDR3 reads CATSTVNTGELFF. The CDR3 bases are TGTGCCACCTCGACAGTGAACACCGGGGAGCTGTTTTTT.

The chain joins TRBV4-1 to TRBJ2-5; D is perhaps TRBD1 (6 bases). Germline V CDR1 and CDR2: MGHRA, YSYEKL. Trimming cost V 0 bases and J 7 bases, with 9 bases left between them. The CDR3 length is 13 residues. CDR3 sequence: CASSQERGGTQYF. The CDR3 DNA follows: TGCGCCAGCAGCCAAGAGCGAGGGGGGACCCAGTACTTC.

The J gene is TRBJ2-3, the V gene TRBV28, with 7 bases identical to TRBD2. CDR3 length: 18 residues. Looked up from germline, CDR1 is MDHEN and CDR2 is SYDVKM. Trimming cost V 2 bases and J 0 bases; bases outside gene matches: 11. The CDR3 DNA reads TGTGCCAGCAGTTTAGAGTGGGGCCTAGCGGAAAGCACAGATACGCAGTATTTT. This encodes CASSLEWGLAESTDTQYF.